These 11 T cell receptor beta chains were all obtained from the same sample, sequenced in a study of shared clonotypes between healthy human individuals. Sequencing was performed with immunoSEQ multiplex PCR; in TCRdb, only in-frame clones are kept and a portion is missing. The sample lists roughly 2,500,000 clones; over 85% were seen once. Material for sequencing was naive CD4+ T cells from PBMCs. As for subset: CD45RA+ positively selected. The receptors were gathered from a man in his late teens or twenties in good health. Some clones in this sample may be carry-over from other donors' samples.

The V call is TRBV7-9, the J call TRBJ1-3; D not resolved. From germline, CDR1 is SEHNR and CDR2 FQNEAQ (reference sequence). The CDR3 runs 15 residues. V was pared by 5 bases and J by 0 bases, with 11 bases between. The CDR3 sequence: CASSPILVSGNTIYF. CDR3 DNA sequence: TGTGCCAGCAGCCCTATTCTGGTCTCTGGAAACACCATATATTTT.

The V gene is TRBV15, the J gene TRBJ1-1, with D tentatively TRBD1 (5 bases). The length of the CDR3 is 17 residues. Trimming shortened V by 3 bases and J by 5 bases, and 22 bases separated the two germline ends. Germline V gene sequence: CDR1 LNHNV, CDR2 YYDKDF (reference sequence). The CDR3 spells CATSRETLGRLGTEAFF. CDR3 coding DNA: TGTGCCACCAGCAGGGAAACATTGGGGCGCCTGGGGACTGAAGCTTTCTTT.

The chain combines TRBV28 with TRBJ1-2; no clear D. The CDR3 runs to 13 residues. V was pared by 2 bases and J by 4 bases, with 8 bases between. Germline CDR1 and CDR2: MDHEN and SYDVKM. The CDR3 is CASSLDGGYGYTF. In DNA form, the CDR3 reads TGTGCCAGCAGTTTAGACGGCGGCTATGGCTACACCTTC.

This rearrangement joins TRBV28 to TRBJ2-1; 16 bases line up with TRBD2. The CDR3 contains 19 residues. V shed 6 bases and J 4 bases; nucleotides not matched to a gene: 12. Germline CDR1 reads MDHEN; CDR2 reads SYDVKM. In DNA, the CDR3 is TGTGCCAGCAGCCGGCCAGGGACTAGCGGGAGGGCCGGGTACAATGAGCAGTTCTTC. Amino acid sequence: CASSRPGTSGRAGYNEQFF.

This clone was seen a few times. The chain employs TRBV28 and TRBJ1-4; weak D call: TRBD1 (5 bases). V lost 6 bases and J 0 bases, leaving 17 bases between the germline ends. CDR3 length equals 17 residues. CDR1 is MDHEN, CDR2 SYDVKM, per germline. The CDR3 region is CASSRGRGGATNEKLFF. CDR3 DNA: TGTGCCAGCAGCCGCGGGAGGGGAGGGGCAACTAATGAAAAACTGTTTTTT.

The CDR3 sequence: CSAGGSSSSYEQYF. The CDR3, as DNA: TGCAGCGCTGGAGGGTCCTCGAGCTCCTACGAGCAGTACTTC. The chain has TRBV29-1 and TRBJ2-7; tentatively, D is TRBD2 (6 bases). Germline V gene lookup returns CDR1 SQVTM and CDR2 ANQGSEA. CDR3 size: 14 residues. V lost 7 bases, J lost 0 bases, and 16 bases lay in between.

J is TRBJ2-1 and V is TRBV9; D is ambiguous. Per the germline V gene, CDR1 is SGDLS and CDR2 is YYNGEE. The CDR3 is 14 amino acids. The germline V and J ends were trimmed by 0 bases and 8 bases, with 12 bases remaining between them. CDR3 residues: CASSVVVRFDEQFF. For the CDR3, the DNA is TGTGCCAGCAGCGTAGTGGTCAGGTTTGATGAGCAGTTCTTC.

The rearrangement uses TRBV6-1 and TRBJ2-5; D gene uncertain. The J call may be wrong; the DNA end is better matched by TRBJ2-7. This CDR3 contains 16 residues. Germline CDR1 is MNHNS and CDR2 is SASEGT. The chain's CDR3 is CASSGLSSLLSYEQYF. CDR3 DNA sequence: TGTGCCAGCAGTGGCCTTTCGAGTCTCCTCTCCTACGAGCAGTACTTC.

This clone was seen a single time. The rearrangement uses TRBV7-6 and TRBJ2-3; D call uncertain. CDR1 and CDR2 from the germline V gene are SGHVS and FNYEAQ. V dropped 1 base and J dropped 0 bases, with 20 bases sitting between them. The CDR3 totals 19 residues. In DNA form, the CDR3 reads TGTGCCAGCAGCTTAGTGCCCCCGCATATAGCTACTAGCACAGATACGCAGTATTTT. Translation gives CASSLVPPHIATSTDTQYF.

This chain joins TRBV30 and TRBJ2-1, with 8 bases fitting TRBD2. This CDR3 has 16 residues. With 1 base clipped from V and 3 bases from J, the junction kept 8 bases outside the gene matches. The germline gives CDR1 GTSNPN, CDR2 SVGIG (reference sequence). CDR3 region: CAWSALLAGGYNEQFF. The DNA of the CDR3 is TGTGCCTGGAGTGCCTTGCTGGCGGGAGGCTACAATGAGCAGTTCTTC. Full variable domain (remainder filled in from reference TRBV30 and TRBJ2-1): SQTIHQWPATLVQPVGSPLSLECTVEGTSNPNLYWYRQAAGRGLQLLFYSVGIGQISSEVPQNLSASRPQDRQFILSSKKLLLSDSGFYLCAWSALLAGGYNEQFFGPGTRLTVL.

This clone was found once. J is TRBJ1-5 and V is TRBV6-5, with 10 nucleotides matching TRBD1. This CDR3 is 13 amino acids long. The germline V gene encodes CDR1 MNHEY and CDR2 SVGAGI. V dropped 8 bases and J dropped 4; count of bases not matched to a gene: 2. The CDR3 here is CASSDRGNQPQHF. CDR3 in DNA: TGTGCCAGCTCGGACAGGGGGAATCAGCCCCAGCATTTT.